This TCR beta chain was recovered during a study of OX40 agonist ivuxolimab in advanced cancers. Study-wide findings and caveats: On average, CD8+ T cells had more expanded clones than CD4+.

Using immunoSEQ multiplex PCR, the repertoire was profiled, and TCRdb retains in-frame clones only, with some absent. The profile covers about 77,000 clones, with approximately 92% appearing a single time and 0.25% to 0.35% taken by the ten largest. Trimming removed 0 bases from V and 8 bases from J; junction bases left unmatched: 8. The V gene's germline CDR1 is LGHNA and CDR2 YNFKEQ. The CDR3 loop spans 16 amino acids. In regard to this clone: The antigen is not known.

The source is an adult with an advanced solid tumor such as melanoma, head and neck, liver or kidney cancer. Sequenced here: CD4+ or CD8+ T cells sorted from blood, sampled in a trial of the OX40 agonist ivuxolimab. The V and J genes are TRBV4-2 and TRBJ2-3, with 10 nucleotides matching TRBD2. For the CDR3, the DNA is TGTGCCAGCAGCCAAGAAATTGGCCTAGCGGGGGCTACGCAGTATTTT. This encodes CASSQEIGLAGATQYF.